The clone carrying this T cell receptor (beta chain) was picked up a small number of times. Per the authors' pipeline: Researchers report that nucleated cell counts were estimated from reference gene primer amplification. This table comes from immunoSEQ multiplex PCR, and its TCRdb copy is limited to in-frame clones, with some not included. The V and J calls and clone size come from that table; D and trimming were worked out from the DNA. Of about 150,000 clones in the sample, approximately 80% were seen once. The data belong to a study of blood T cell repertoires in COVID-19. Study-wide background: The study drew acute and convalescent COVID-19 samples from the United States, Italy and Spain.

The CDR3 covers 15 residues. Germline V gene data show CDR1 as MNHEY and CDR2 as SMNVEV (reference sequence). V lost 8 bases and J lost 11, with 25 bases in between. This TCR derives from a man between 65 and 79 years old with acute or convalescent COVID-19. The V gene is TRBV27, the J gene TRBJ2-4; tentatively, D is TRBD1 (7 bases). Input material: peripheral blood. The DNA of the CDR3 is TGTGCCAGCGTTAATACAGGGGCCCTTACGGGGGTTCAGTACTTC. Residues: CASVNTGALTGVQYF.